This T cell receptor beta chain comes out of a study of T cells in Graves' hyperthyroidism and ophthalmopathy. TCR beta CDR3 regions were amplified from RNA transcripts. HTBI primers drove first-round RT-PCR of the TCR CDR3. A single record per CDR3 protein comes from TCRdb applying MiXCR to the multiplex PCR reads. The table has roughly 500,000 distinct CDR3 sequences, 40% to 55% seen once. This clonotype was counted only a few times. It was uncontrolled infection, other autoimmune disease, pregnancy or lactation that excluded patients. Germline V gives CDR1 LNHDA, CDR2 SQIVND (reference sequence). The CDR3 is 14 residues long. J gave up 2 bases and V 6 bases, and 5 bases lay outside the gene matches.

The V call is TRBV19, the J call TRBJ2-3, with TRBD2 matching 7 bases. This TCR derives from an adult woman with Graves' disease, either hyperthyroidism or ophthalmopathy (not recorded which). Sequencing used peripheral blood or thyroid tissue (not recorded which). The CDR3 sequence: CASSAAGNTDTQYF. The CDR3 DNA reads TGTGCCAGTAGCGCAGCGGGGAACACAGATACGCAGTATTTT.